The TCR beta chain under discussion was sequenced for a study of T-cell reconstitution after alpha-beta-depleted transplantation in children. The trim removed 6 bases at V and 0 bases at J, leaving 4 bases unmatched. The CDR3 has 13 residues. The germline gives CDR1 SQVTM, CDR2 ANQGSEA. This clonotype was found many times. Unique molecular identifiers were incorporated during preparation of the TCRbeta library. One entry per CDR3 protein, called by TCRdb with MiXCR from the PCR reads. The table records approximately 500,000 distinct CDR3 sequences, over 9.5% of them present only once. The specimen comprised PBMCs, sampled before TCRalphabeta/CD19-depleted stem cell transplant. The source is a child aged 2 to 15 with inherited bone marrow failure, due to receive a stem cell transplant. The chain employs TRBV29-1 and TRBJ2-7, with 8 positions matching TRBD2. The CDR3 bases are TGCAGCGTGGAGACTAGCGTCTCCTACGAGCAGTACTTC. Protein sequence: CSVETSVSYEQYF.